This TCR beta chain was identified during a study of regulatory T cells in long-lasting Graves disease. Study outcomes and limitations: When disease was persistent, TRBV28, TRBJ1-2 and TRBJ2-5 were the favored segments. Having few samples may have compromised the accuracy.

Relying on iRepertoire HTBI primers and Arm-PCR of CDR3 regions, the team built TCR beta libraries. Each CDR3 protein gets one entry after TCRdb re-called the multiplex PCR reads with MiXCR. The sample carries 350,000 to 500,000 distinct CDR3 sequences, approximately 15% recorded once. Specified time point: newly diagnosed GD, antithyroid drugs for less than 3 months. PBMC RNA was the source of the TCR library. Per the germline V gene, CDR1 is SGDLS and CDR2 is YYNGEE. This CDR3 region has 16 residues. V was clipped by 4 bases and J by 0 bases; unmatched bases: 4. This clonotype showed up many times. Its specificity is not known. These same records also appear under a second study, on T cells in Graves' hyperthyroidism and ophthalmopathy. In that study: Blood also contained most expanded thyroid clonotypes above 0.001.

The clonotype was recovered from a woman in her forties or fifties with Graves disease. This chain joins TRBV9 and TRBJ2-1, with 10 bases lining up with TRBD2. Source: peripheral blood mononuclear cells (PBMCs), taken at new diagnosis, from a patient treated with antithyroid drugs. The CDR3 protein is CASSSRLAGSYNEQFF. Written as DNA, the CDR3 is TGTGCCAGCAGCTCCAGACTAGCGGGCTCCTACAATGAGCAGTTCTTC.